These 26 T cell receptor beta chains came from one sample sequenced in a study of cytomegalovirus exposure and HLA in healthy donors. The PCR employed 60 Vbeta primers together with 13 Jbeta primers. The protocol was immunoSEQ multiplex PCR, while the TCRdb copy is restricted to in-frame clones and leaves out a portion. The table lists 75,000 to 90,000 clones, approximately 69% of them singletons. The sequencing sample was made of PBMCs. These receptors were collected from a man in his thirties or forties in good health and CMV-seropositive.

This clone has just a few counts. This chain links TRBV27 with TRBJ2-7; 8 nucleotides match TRBD1. V lost 2 bases to trimming and J lost 3 bases; unmatched junction nucleotides: 6. This CDR3 spans 15 amino acids. Germline values: CDR1 MNHEY, CDR2 SMNVEV (reference sequence). CDR3 sequence (DNA): TGTGCCAGCAGTTTACGGACAGGGCATTTCTACGAGCAGTACTTC. Protein product: CASSLRTGHFYEQYF.

This clone was picked up a small number of times. This rearrangement joins TRBV18 to TRBJ1-1; no clear D gene. CDR1 is KGHSH, CDR2 LQKENI, per germline. This CDR3 comprises 12 residues. Trimming removed 3 bases at V and 7 bases at J, with 9 bases between. CDR3 sequence: CASSPEGLEAFF. In DNA form, the CDR3 reads TGTGCCAGCTCACCTGAGGGCCTTGAAGCTTTCTTT. Based on the CDR3 plus reference TRBV18 and TRBJ1-1, the full variable domain is NAGVMQNPRHLVRRRGQEARLRCSPMKGHSHVYWYRQLPEEGLKFMVYLQKENIIDESGMPKERFSAEFPKEGPSILRIQQVVRGDSAAYFCASSPEGLEAFFGQGTRLTVV.

The rearrangement joins TRBV10-3 to TRBJ2-7; weak D call: TRBD2 (6 bases). The CDR3 length is 13 residues. V dropped 3 bases and J dropped 3 bases, with 9 bases sitting between them. Germline CDR1 is ENHRY and CDR2 is SYGVKD. CDR3 DNA sequence: TGTGCCATCAGTGAAACGGGAGACTACGAGCAGTACTTC. It translates to CAISETGDYEQYF.

The V and J genes are TRBV25-1 and TRBJ2-7; 14 bases align to TRBD2. CDR1 and CDR2 (germline): MGHDK, SYGVNS. The length of the CDR3 is 16 residues. After removal of 3 bases from V and 7 bases from J, the junction contained 8 bases not matched to a gene. The CDR3 sequence: CASSDSGLAGGREQYF. CDR3 sequence (DNA): TGTGCCAGCAGTGATTCCGGACTAGCGGGAGGTCGAGAGCAGTACTTC.

This clone is a singleton in its sample. The rearrangement joins TRBV7-9 to TRBJ1-3; 7 nucleotides agree with TRBD1. CDR1 is SEHNR, CDR2 FQNEAQ, per germline (reference sequence). The V gene end was trimmed by 5 bases and the J gene end by 2 bases; junction bases not matched to a gene: 6. The CDR3 has 15 residues. The CDR3 reads CASSLGQVPGNTIYF. The DNA of the CDR3 is TGTGCCAGCAGCCTAGGACAGGTCCCTGGAAACACCATATATTTT.

The V call is TRBV30, the J call TRBJ1-2, with unresolved D. Per the germline V gene, CDR1 is GTSNPN and CDR2 is SVGIG (reference sequence). The V and J ends lost 0 bases and 2 bases respectively, with 4 bases between them. The CDR3 runs 12 residues. The CDR3 region has the DNA TGTGCCTGGAGTGTACAGAACTATGGCTACACCTTC. Protein sequence: CAWSVQNYGYTF.

Remarks on this clone: Sequence at one end of the junction differs from germline and may be a read error. The chain joins TRBV28 to TRBJ1-2; 9 bases are shared with TRBD1. Germline assignment: CDR1 MDHEN and CDR2 SYDVKM. The CDR3 runs 11 residues. This chain's CDR3 is CASSSSQGARF. Here the CDR3 DNA reads TGTGCCAGCAGTAGCTCACAGGGGGCGAGGTTC.

The genes are TRBV7-9 and TRBJ2-2; 11 nucleotides align to TRBD2. Looked up from germline, CDR1 is SEHNR and CDR2 is FQNEAQ (reference sequence). J lost 1 base, V lost 5 bases, and 9 bases had no gene match. This CDR3 has 18 amino acids. The CDR3 loop is CASSRPGLAEMNTGELFF. The CDR3 DNA is TGTGCCAGCAGCCGTCCGGGACTAGCGGAGATGAACACCGGGGAGCTGTTTTTT. Using reference TRBV7-9 and TRBJ2-2 for the parts outside the CDR3, the full variable domain is DTGVSQNPRHKITKRGQNVTFRCDPISEHNRLYWYRQTLGQGPEFLTYFQNEAQLEKSRLLSDRFSAERPKGSFSTLEIQRTEQGDSAMYLCASSRPGLAEMNTGELFFGEGSRLTVL.

The chain combines TRBV7-9 with TRBJ1-1; 9 positions match TRBD1. Per the germline V gene, CDR1 is SEHNR and CDR2 is FQNEAQ (reference sequence). V dropped 5 bases and J dropped 3; count of bases not matched to a gene: 7. This CDR3 comprises 15 residues. The CDR3 sequence is CASSPWRDRDTEAFF. CDR3 bases: TGTGCCAGCAGCCCCTGGAGGGACAGGGACACTGAAGCTTTCTTT.

This chain joins TRBV27 and TRBJ1-1; the match to TRBD1 covers 10 bases. This CDR3 comprises 15 residues. Unmatched junction bases numbered 10, after V lost 7 bases and J lost 5 bases. Germline V gene data show CDR1 as MNHEY and CDR2 as SMNVEV (reference sequence). The CDR3 DNA is TGTGCCAGCACCCGACAGGGGGCGCGTTGGACTGAAGCTTTCTTT. Translated, it gives CASTRQGARWTEAFF.

V and J are TRBV27 and TRBJ1-6; D gene unclear. This CDR3 contains 14 residues. Trimming removed 3 bases at V and 4 bases at J, with 7 bases between. Germline CDR1 reads MNHEY; CDR2 reads SMNVEV (reference sequence). Written as DNA, the CDR3 is TGTGCCAGCAGTTTCATCAGTTATAATTCACCCCTCCACTTT. Encoded protein: CASSFISYNSPLHF.

This clone was picked up a small number of times. The chain is built from TRBV4-2 and TRBJ1-5, with unresolved D. Germline V gives CDR1 LGHNA, CDR2 YNFKEQ. The CDR3 has 16 residues. With 3 bases removed from V and 6 bases from J, the gap between germline ends came to 18 bases. CDR3 region: CASSQERTLRGQPQHF. CDR3 bases: TGTGCCAGCAGCCAGGAAAGGACCTTGCGGGGTCAGCCCCAGCATTTT.

On this clone: One end of the junction is discordant with germline, which a read error may explain. The chain is built from TRBV19 and TRBJ1-1; TRBD1 aligns across 10 bases. The CDR3 totals 16 residues. Germline V gives CDR1 LNHDA, CDR2 SQIVND (reference sequence). The CDR3 nucleotides read TGTGTCAGTACCCCGGGACAGGGGCCCGAGGGCACTGAAGCTTTCTTT. Translated, it gives CVSTPGQGPEGTEAFF.

The chain is built from TRBV2 and TRBJ1-1, with D maybe TRBD1 (6 bases). Per germline, CDR1 SNHLY and CDR2 FYNNEI. The V end lost 3 bases, the J end lost 3 bases, and 11 bases lay between the germline ends. The CDR3 consists of 14 residues. The CDR3 DNA reads TGTGCCAGCAGTGATTCAGGGGTTTACACTGAAGCTTTCTTT. It encodes CASSDSGVYTEAFF.

The genes are TRBV15 and TRBJ1-1; 9 positions match TRBD1. Unmatched junction bases numbered 2, after V lost 1 base and J lost 5 bases. This CDR3 comprises 14 residues. Germline values: CDR1 LNHNV, CDR2 YYDKDF (reference sequence). The CDR3 DNA reads as TGTGCCACCAGCAGAGGACAGGGGGGGACTGAAGCTTTCTTT. Translated, it gives CATSRGQGGTEAFF.

This sequence joins TRBV11-3 and TRBJ2-1; D is perhaps TRBD2 (5 bases). Germline V gene data show CDR1 as SGHNT and CDR2 as YENEEA. The CDR3 sequence is 16 residues long. Trimming left V 3 bases short and J 2 bases short, with 14 bases between. The DNA of the CDR3 is TGTGCCAGCAGCTTTTCAAGCGGAGCTGCCTACAATGAGCAGTTCTTC. Amino acids: CASSFSSGAAYNEQFF.

This clone was seen only a few times. The chain has TRBV5-1 and TRBJ1-6; a possible D gene is TRBD1 (5 bases). V lost 5 bases and J lost 7, with 16 bases in between. From germline, CDR1 is SGHRS and CDR2 YFSETQ. This CDR3 spans 15 amino acids. The CDR3 DNA sequence: TGCGCCAGCAGTCATTTCGACAGCGAAAATTCACCCCTCCACTTT. Its translation is CASSHFDSENSPLHF. Drawing the rest from reference TRBV5-1 and TRBJ1-6, the complete variable domain is KAGVTQTPRYLIKTRGQQVTLSCSPISGHRSVSWYQQTPGQGLQFLFEYFSETQRNKGNFPGRFSGRQFSNSRSEMNVSTLELGDSALYLCASSHFDSENSPLHFGNGTRLTVT.

This clone occurred once. The chain uses TRBV18 and TRBJ2-1; the match to TRBD1 covers 12 bases. The CDR3 sequence is 18 residues long. Trimming took 6 bases from V and 0 from J; bases not matched to a gene: 9. Per germline, CDR1 KGHSH and CDR2 LQKENI. In nucleotides, the CDR3 is TGTGCCAGCTCCCCCGGGACAGGGGGCCCTCTCTCCTACAATGAGCAGTTCTTC. Its translation: CASSPGTGGPLSYNEQFF.

V is TRBV28 and J is TRBJ2-1; D perhaps matches TRBD2 (5 bases). Per germline, CDR1 MDHEN and CDR2 SYDVKM. V lost 6 bases to trimming and J lost 0 bases, with 15 bases between them. This CDR3 contains 16 residues. CDR3 loop: CASSPGSGSSYNEQFF. The DNA for the CDR3 is TGTGCCAGCAGCCCCGGGTCGGGGAGCTCCTACAATGAGCAGTTCTTC.

The J gene is TRBJ1-3, the V gene TRBV7-2; TRBD1 matches 8 bases. The germline V gene encodes CDR1 SGHTA and CDR2 FQGNSA. This CDR3 spans 15 amino acids. Trimming removed 3 bases from V and 7 bases from J; junction bases left unmatched: 8. Here the CDR3 DNA reads TGTGCCAGCAGCTTGGACTCCACAGGGGGGAACACCATATATTTT. It yields the protein CASSLDSTGGNTIYF.

The J gene is TRBJ1-1, the V gene TRBV4-2, with no clear D. The V gene lost 0 bases and the J gene lost 6 bases, with 11 bases spanning the gap. Germline V gene sequence: CDR1 LGHNA, CDR2 YNFKEQ. This CDR3 region has 14 residues. CDR3 sequence: CASSQEVQRAEAFF. For the CDR3, the DNA is TGTGCCAGCAGCCAAGAAGTGCAGAGGGCTGAAGCTTTCTTT.

The CDR3 sequence is CASSWSRGGTTDTQYF. The CDR3 bases are TGTGCCAGCAGTTGGTCGAGGGGGGGTACCACAGATACGCAGTATTTT. V and J are TRBV27 and TRBJ2-3; tentative D call: TRBD2 (7 bases). V was pared by 4 bases and J by 2 bases, with 16 bases between. Germline CDR1 and CDR2: MNHEY and SMNVEV (reference sequence). CDR3 length: 16 amino acids.

The J gene is TRBJ2-7, the V gene TRBV18; a possible D gene is TRBD2 (6 bases). There are 15 residues in the CDR3. The V and J ends lost 3 bases and 7 bases respectively, with 19 bases between them. Germline V lookup: CDR1 KGHSH, CDR2 LQKENI. The CDR3 region is CASSPRGGTPLEQYF. CDR3 nucleotide sequence: TGTGCCAGCTCACCTAGGGGCGGGACCCCCCTAGAGCAGTACTTC.

The J gene is TRBJ2-1, the V gene TRBV28, with 10 bases matching TRBD1. With V trimmed by 5 bases and J by 8 bases, 6 bases remained unmatched. The CDR3 has 14 residues. Germline V gene sequence: CDR1 MDHEN, CDR2 SYDVKM. This CDR3 is CASSSLDRGDEQFF. The CDR3 DNA reads as TGTGCCAGCAGTAGCCTGGACAGGGGGGATGAGCAGTTCTTC.

V is TRBV7-2 and J is TRBJ2-5; the match to TRBD1 covers 9 bases. J lost 5 bases, V lost 5 bases, and 6 bases had no gene match. This CDR3 comprises 14 residues. Per germline, CDR1 SGHTA and CDR2 FQGNSA. The CDR3 region has the DNA TGTGCCAGCAGCCCAACAGGGGGCGAGGAGACCCAGTACTTC. Protein sequence: CASSPTGGEETQYF.

The chain has TRBV4-2 and TRBJ1-2, with unresolved D. Germline V gene data show CDR1 as LGHNA and CDR2 as YNFKEQ. The V end was cut by 4 bases, the J end by 4 bases, with 7 bases between. CDR3 length: 12 residues. CDR3 region: CASSPSTYGYTF. The DNA for the CDR3 is TGTGCCAGCAGCCCCTCTACCTATGGCTACACCTTC.